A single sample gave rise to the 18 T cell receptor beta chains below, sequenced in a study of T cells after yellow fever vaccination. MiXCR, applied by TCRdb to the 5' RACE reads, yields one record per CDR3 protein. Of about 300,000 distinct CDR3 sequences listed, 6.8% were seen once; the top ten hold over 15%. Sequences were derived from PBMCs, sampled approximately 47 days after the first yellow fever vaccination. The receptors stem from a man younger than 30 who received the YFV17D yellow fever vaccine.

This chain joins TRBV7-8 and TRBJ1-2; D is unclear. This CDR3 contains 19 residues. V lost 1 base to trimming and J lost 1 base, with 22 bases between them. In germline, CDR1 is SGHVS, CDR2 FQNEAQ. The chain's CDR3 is CASSLVRFRIRGDNYGYTF. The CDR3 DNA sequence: TGTGCCAGCAGCTTAGTAAGGTTCAGGATCCGTGGGGATAACTATGGCTACACCTTC. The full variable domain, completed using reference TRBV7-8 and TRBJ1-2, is GAGVSQSPRYKVAKRGQDVALRCDPISGHVSLFWYQQALGQGPEFLTYFQNEAQLDKSGLPSDRFFAERPEGSVSTLKIQRTQQEDSAVYLCASSLVRFRIRGDNYGYTFGSGTRLTVV.

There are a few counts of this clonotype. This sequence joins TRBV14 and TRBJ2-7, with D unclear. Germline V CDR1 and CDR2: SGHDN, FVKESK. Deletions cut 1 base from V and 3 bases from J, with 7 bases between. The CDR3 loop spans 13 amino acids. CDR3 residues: CASSQGSIYEQYV. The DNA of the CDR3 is TGTGCCAGCAGCCAAGGTAGCATCTACGAGCAGTACGTC.

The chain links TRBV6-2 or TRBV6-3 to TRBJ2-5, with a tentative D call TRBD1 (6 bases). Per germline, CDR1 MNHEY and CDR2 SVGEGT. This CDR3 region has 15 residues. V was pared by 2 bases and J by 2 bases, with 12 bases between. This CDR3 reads CASSYRRDNQETQYF. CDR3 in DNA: TGTGCCAGCAGTTACCGCCGGGACAATCAAGAGACCCAGTACTTC.

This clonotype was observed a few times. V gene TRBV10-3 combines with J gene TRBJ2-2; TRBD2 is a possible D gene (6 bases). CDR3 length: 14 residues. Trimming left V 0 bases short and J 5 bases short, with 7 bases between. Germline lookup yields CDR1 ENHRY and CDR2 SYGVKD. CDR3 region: CAISESGGTGELFF. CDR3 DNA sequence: TGTGCCATCAGTGAGTCCGGGGGAACCGGGGAGCTGTTTTTT.

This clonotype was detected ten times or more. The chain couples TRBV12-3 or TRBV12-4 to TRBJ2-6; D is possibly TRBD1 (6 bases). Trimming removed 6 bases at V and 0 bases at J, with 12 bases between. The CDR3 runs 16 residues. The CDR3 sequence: CASSGQILSGANVLTF. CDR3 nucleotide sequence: TGTGCCAGCAGCGGACAGATACTCTCTGGGGCCAACGTCCTGACTTTC.

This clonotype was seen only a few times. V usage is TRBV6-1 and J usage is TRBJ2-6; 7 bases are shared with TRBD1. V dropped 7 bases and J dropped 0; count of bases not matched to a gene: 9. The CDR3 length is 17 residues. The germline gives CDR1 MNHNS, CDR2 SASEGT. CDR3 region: CASTLGTAFSGANVLTF. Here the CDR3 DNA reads TGTGCCAGCACCCTAGGGACAGCCTTCTCTGGGGCCAACGTCCTGACTTTC.

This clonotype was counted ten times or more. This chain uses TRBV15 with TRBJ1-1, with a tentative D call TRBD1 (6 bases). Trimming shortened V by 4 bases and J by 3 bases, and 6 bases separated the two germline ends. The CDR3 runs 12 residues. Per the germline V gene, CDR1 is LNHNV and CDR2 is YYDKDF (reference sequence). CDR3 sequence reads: CATSKGDTEAFF. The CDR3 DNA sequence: TGTGCCACCAGCAAGGGGGACACTGAAGCTTTCTTT.

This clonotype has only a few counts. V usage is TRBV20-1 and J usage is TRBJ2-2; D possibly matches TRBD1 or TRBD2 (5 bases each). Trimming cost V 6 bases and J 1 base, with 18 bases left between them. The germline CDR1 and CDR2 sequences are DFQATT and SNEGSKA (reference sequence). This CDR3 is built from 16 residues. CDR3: CSALDRDVRNTGELFF. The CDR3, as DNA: TGCAGTGCACTGGACCGGGACGTTCGGAACACCGGGGAGCTGTTTTTT.

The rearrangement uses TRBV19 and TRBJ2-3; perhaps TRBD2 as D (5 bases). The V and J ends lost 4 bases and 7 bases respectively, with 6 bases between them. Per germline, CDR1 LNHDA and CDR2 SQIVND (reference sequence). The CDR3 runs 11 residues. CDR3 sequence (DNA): TGTGCCAGTAGTACCGGGAATACGCAGTATTTT. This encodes CASSTGNTQYF.

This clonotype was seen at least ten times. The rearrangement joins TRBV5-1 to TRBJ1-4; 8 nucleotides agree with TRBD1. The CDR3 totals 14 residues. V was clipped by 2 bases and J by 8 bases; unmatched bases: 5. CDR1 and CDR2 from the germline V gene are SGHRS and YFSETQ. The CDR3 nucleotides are TGCGCCAGCAGCTTAGGACAGGGAGGCGAAAAACTGTTTTTT. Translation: CASSLGQGGEKLFF. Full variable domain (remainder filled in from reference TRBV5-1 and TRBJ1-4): KAGVTQTPRYLIKTRGQQVTLSCSPISGHRSVSWYQQTPGQGLQFLFEYFSETQRNKGNFPGRFSGRQFSNSRSEMNVSTLELGDSALYLCASSLGQGGEKLFFGSGTQLSVL.

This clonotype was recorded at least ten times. CDR3 sequence reads: CSATKPQGSTEAFF. Written as DNA, the CDR3 is TGCAGTGCTACAAAACCACAGGGGAGCACTGAAGCTTTCTTT. The chain uses TRBV20-1 and TRBJ1-1; 7 bases agree with TRBD1. Germline V gene data show CDR1 as DFQATT and CDR2 as SNEGSKA (reference sequence). CDR3 length: 14 residues. J lost 4 bases, V lost 4 bases, and 9 bases had no gene match.

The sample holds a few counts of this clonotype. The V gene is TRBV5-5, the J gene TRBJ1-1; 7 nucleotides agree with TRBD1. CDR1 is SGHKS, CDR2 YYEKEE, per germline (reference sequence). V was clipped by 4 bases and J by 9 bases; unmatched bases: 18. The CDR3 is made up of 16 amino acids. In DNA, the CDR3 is TGTGCCAGCAGCACGGATGCGGGACAGTCCACAAGGAAAGCTTTCTTT. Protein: CASSTDAGQSTRKAFF.

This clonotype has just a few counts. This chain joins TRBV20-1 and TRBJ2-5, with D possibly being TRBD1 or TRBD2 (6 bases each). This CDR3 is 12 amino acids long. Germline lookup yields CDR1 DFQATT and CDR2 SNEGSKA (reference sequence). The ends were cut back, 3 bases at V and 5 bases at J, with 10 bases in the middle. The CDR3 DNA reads TGCAGTGCTAGTCTAGGGGGGGAGACCCAGTACTTC. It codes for CSASLGGETQYF.

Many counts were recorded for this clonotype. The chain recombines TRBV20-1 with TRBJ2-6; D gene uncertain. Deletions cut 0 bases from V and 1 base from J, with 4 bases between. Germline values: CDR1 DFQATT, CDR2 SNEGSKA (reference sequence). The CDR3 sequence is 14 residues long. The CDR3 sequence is CSAREFSGANVLTF. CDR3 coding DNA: TGCAGTGCTAGAGAATTTTCTGGGGCCAACGTCCTGACTTTC.

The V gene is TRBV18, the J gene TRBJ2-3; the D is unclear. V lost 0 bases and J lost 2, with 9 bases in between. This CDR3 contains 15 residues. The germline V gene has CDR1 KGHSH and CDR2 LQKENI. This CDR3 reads CASSPPGRATDTQYF. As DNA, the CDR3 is TGTGCCAGCTCACCACCAGGAAGGGCCACAGATACGCAGTATTTT.

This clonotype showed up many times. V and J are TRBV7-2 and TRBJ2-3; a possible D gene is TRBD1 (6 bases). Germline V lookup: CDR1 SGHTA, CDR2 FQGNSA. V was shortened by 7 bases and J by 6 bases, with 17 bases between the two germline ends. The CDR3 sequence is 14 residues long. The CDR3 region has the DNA TGTGCCAGCAAAGTTATGGGGGCGGAGGATACGCAGTATTTT. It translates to CASKVMGAEDTQYF.

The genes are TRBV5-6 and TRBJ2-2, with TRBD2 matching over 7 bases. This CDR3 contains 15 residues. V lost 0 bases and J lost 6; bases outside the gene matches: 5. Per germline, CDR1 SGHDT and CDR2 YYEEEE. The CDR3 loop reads CASSLDGRGAGELFF. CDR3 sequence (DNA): TGTGCCAGCAGCTTGGACGGCCGGGGGGCCGGGGAGCTGTTTTTT.

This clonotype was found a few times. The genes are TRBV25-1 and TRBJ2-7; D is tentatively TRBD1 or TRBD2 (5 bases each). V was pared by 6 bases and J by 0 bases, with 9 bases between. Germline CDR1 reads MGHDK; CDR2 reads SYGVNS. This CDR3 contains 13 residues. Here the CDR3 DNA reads TGTGCCAGCAGAACGGGGACCTCCTACGAGCAGTACTTC. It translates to CASRTGTSYEQYF.